The rows below give T cell receptor beta chains drawn from one sample of a study of post-analysis software for immune sequencing data. TCRdb reanalysed the PCR reads using MiXCR and keeps one entry per CDR3 protein. Counted here are roughly 570,000 distinct CDR3 sequences, about a third occurring once; the ten biggest clones make up 4.5% to 7.5%. Sequenced material: blood. The receptors originated from a girl younger than 18 with multiple sclerosis. Each CDR3 is given without its conserved first and last residue.

>TRBV4-2|TRBJ1-2
ASSQMTGYNYGYT
>TRBV5-1|TRBJ1-5
ASSPGLGSNQPQH
>TRBV5-6|TRBJ1-1
ASSFQGRGTEAF
>TRBV10-3|TRBJ1-1
AISGGQGVMNTEAF
>TRBV20-1|TRBJ2-5
SARRGGLAGREQY
>TRBV29-1|TRBJ2-2
SVTETAPGTGELF
>TRBV20-1|TRBJ2-5
SAYGTVGETQY
>TRBV3-1|TRBJ1-2
ASSQVSGDGYT
>TRBV20-1|TRBJ2-5
SAHNRGSRETQY
>TRBV5-1|TRBJ2-3
ASSLTKSGGITDTQY
>TRBV20-1|TRBJ2-4
SARDWAPNKNIQY
>TRBV10-3|TRBJ2-5
AISGTLEVGTQY
>TRBV20-1|TRBJ2-1
SARGYGLAGRNEQF
>TRBV12-3/TRBV12-4|TRBJ1-2
ASSSPGGTGYT
>TRBV4-1|TRBJ1-1
ASSQVRAGTEAF
>TRBV6-2/TRBV6-3|TRBJ1-5
ASRQPGQGAVSNQPQH
>TRBV27|TRBJ1-2
ASSFLQGSGYT
>TRBV29-1|TRBJ1-2
SVPAGSPGYT
>TRBV20-1|TRBJ2-7
SAAGGANSYEQY
>TRBV7-2|TRBJ2-4
ASSRTGMARNIQY
>TRBV28|TRBJ1-1
ASSPSGQGNTEAF
>TRBV10-3|TRBJ2-7
AISESETGSYEQY
>TRBV5-6|TRBJ2-7
ASRSAGKSYEQY
>TRBV5-5|TRBJ1-1
ASSPGGAEAF
>TRBV14|-
ASSLLRAASYEQY
>TRBV7-8|TRBJ1-4
ASSLGPNEKLF
>TRBV7-9|TRBJ1-2
ASSIPTGNGYGYT
>TRBV27|TRBJ2-1
ASSSGQIINEQF
>TRBV20-1|TRBJ2-3
SLPWGADTQY
>TRBV20-1|TRBJ2-7
SAEGDSSYEQY
>TRBV18|TRBJ2-1
ASSPTSGGKWEQF
>TRBV20-1|TRBJ2-1
SAREFSSGGPPYNEQF
>TRBV5-1|TRBJ2-2
ASSPELARQFKLF
>TRBV5-1|TRBJ2-3
ASSPAGSTDTQY
>TRBV4-1|TRBJ1-5
ASSQDGNIYSNQPQH
>TRBV4-1|TRBJ1-6
VSSSTGNVSPLH
>TRBV5-1|TRBJ1-5
ASSREGTSNQPQH
>TRBV27|TRBJ2-7
ASSRDSIGEQY
>TRBV9|TRBJ2-3
ASSVQHGPDTQY
>TRBV5-1|TRBJ2-5
ASTLEGYREQETQY
>TRBV6-4|TRBJ2-3
ASSADRLQTQY
>TRBV20-1|TRBJ2-3
SAPRLAASTDTQY
>TRBV5-1|TRBJ2-7
ASSLDGTSYEQY
>TRBV29-1|TRBJ2-3
SVDPRGRKDTQY
>TRBV7-2|-
ASSLTLRATQY
>TRBV3-1|TRBJ2-1
ASSPSGEWNEQF
>TRBV20-1|TRBJ1-1
SGNVQGPRNTEAF
>TRBV6-1|TRBJ1-1
ASRTTRVDTEAF
>TRBV27|TRBJ1-2
ASSLSLGAGANYGYT
>TRBV28|TRBJ2-1
ASSPDKVEQF
>TRBV28|TRBJ1-2
ASSTQTGSDGYT
>TRBV10-3|TRBJ1-5
ATRQDNQPQH
>TRBV20-1|TRBJ1-5
SATRDAVRNQPQH
>TRBV5-1|TRBJ2-5
ASSPRDYHQETQY
>TRBV7-9|TRBJ2-1
ASSLGAGYNEQF
>TRBV6-6|TRBJ2-5
ASSYPGQNEETQY
>TRBV27|TRBJ1-2
ASSTGLHGYT
>TRBV15|TRBJ2-7
ATSRATGVGGYEQY
>TRBV7-9|TRBJ2-1
ASSLEGRTNNEQF
>TRBV4-1|TRBJ1-2
ASSQDREVNYGYT